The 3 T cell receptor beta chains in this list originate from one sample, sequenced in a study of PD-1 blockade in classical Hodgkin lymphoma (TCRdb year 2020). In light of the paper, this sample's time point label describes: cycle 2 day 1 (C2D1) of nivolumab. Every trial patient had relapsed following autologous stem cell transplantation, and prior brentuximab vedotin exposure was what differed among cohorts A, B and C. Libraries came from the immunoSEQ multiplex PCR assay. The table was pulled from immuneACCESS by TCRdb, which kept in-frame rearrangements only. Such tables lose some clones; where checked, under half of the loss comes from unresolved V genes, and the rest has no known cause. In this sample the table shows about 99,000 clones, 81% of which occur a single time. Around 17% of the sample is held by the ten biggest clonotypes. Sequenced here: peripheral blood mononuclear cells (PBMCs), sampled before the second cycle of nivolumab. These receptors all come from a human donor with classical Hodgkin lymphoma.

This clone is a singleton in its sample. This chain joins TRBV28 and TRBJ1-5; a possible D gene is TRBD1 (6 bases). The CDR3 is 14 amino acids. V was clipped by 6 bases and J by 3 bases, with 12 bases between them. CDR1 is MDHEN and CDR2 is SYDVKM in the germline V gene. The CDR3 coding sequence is TGTGCCAGCAGATGGGGGGGCGCCAATCAGCCCCAGCATTTT. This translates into CASRWGGANQPQHF.

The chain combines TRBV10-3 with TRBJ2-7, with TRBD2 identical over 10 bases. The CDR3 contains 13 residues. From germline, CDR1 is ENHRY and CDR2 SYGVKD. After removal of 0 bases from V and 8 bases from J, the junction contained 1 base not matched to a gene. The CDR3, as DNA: TGTGCCATCAGTGAGTCGGGACTAGCGAAGCAGTACTTC. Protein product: CAISESGLAKQYF.

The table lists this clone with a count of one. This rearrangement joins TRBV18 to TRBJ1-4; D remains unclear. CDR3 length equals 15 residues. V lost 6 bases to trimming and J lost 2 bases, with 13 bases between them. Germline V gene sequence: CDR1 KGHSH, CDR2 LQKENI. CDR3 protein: CASSSGGGTNEKLFF. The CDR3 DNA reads TGTGCCAGCTCCTCAGGAGGCGGGACTAATGAAAAACTGTTTTTT.